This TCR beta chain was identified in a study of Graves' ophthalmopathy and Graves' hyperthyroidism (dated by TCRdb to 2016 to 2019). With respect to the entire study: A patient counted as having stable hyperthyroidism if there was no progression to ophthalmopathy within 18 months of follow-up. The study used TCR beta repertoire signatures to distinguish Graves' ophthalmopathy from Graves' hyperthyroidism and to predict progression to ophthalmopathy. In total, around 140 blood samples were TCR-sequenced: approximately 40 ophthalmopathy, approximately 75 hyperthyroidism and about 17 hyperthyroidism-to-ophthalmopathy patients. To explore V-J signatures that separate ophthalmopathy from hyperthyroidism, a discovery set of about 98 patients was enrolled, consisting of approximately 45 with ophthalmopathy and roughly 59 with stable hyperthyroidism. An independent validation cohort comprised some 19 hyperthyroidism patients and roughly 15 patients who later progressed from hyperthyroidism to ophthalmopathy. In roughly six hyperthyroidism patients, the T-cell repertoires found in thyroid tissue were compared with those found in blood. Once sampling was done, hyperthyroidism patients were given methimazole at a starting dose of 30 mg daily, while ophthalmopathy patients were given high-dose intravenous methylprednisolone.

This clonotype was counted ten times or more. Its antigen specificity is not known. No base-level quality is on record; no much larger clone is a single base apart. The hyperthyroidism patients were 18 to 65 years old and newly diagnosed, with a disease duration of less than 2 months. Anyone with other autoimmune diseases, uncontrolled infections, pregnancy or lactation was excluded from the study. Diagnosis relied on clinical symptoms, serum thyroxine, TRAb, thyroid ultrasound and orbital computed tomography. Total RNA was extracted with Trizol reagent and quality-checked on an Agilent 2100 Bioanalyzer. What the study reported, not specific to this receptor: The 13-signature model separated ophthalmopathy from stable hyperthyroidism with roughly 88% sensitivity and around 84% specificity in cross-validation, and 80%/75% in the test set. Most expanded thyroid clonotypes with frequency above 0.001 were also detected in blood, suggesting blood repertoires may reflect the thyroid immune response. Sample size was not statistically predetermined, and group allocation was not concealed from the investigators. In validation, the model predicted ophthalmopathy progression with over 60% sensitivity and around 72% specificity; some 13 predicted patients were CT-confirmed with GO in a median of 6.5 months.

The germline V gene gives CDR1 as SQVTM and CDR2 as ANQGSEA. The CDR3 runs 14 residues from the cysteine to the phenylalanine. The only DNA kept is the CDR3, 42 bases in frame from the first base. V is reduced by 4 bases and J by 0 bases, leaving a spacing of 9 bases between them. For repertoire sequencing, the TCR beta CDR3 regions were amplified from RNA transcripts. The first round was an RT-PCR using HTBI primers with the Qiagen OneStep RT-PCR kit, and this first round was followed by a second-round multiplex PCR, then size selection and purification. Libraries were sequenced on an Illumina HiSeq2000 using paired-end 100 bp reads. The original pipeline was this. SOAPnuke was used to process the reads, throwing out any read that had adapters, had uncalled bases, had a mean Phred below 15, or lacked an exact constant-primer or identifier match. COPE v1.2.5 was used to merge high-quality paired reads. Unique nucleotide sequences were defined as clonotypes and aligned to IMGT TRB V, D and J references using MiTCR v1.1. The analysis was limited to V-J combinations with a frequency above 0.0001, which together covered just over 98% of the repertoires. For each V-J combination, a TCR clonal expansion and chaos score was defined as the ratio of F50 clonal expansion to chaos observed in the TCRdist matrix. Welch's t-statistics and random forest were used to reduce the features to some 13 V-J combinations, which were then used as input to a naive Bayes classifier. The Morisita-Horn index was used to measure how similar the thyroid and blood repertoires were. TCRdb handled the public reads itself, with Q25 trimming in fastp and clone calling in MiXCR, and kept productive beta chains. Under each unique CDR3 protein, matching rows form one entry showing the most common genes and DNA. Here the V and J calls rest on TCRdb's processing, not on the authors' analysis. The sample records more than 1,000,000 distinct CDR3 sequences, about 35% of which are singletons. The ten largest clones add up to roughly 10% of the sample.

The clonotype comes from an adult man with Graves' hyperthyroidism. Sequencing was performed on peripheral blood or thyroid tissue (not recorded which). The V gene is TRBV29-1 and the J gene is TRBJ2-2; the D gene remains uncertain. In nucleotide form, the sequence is TGCAGCGTTGCTCCACAGACGAACACCGGGGAGCTGTTTTTT. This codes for CSVAPQTNTGELFF.